The rows below give T cell receptor beta chains drawn from one sample of a study of control samples from healthy donors and cancer patients. Clones were read by immunoSEQ multiplex PCR, and TCRdb kept only the in-frame ones, dropping some. The profile covers 180,000 or so clones, with about nine tenths appearing a single time and about 1.6% taken by the ten largest. Material: blood. The receptor source for this set is a woman aged 30 to 39 in good health. Each CDR3 is given with its conserved first and last residue. Each record gives: D gene, V gene, clone size, J gene, CDR3 DNA, CDR3 protein. A D gene is named only where the DNA matches it firmly. The listing skips clone size in some rows; elsewhere it reads once, few, many or a size class.

d_gene: .
v_gene: TRBV27
abundance: .
j_gene: TRBJ1-4
CDR3nt: TGTGCCAGCAGTTTGAATGGGAATGAAAAACTGTTTTTT
CDR3aa: CASSLNGNEKLFF

d_gene: .
v_gene: TRBV6-5
abundance: .
j_gene: TRBJ2-1
CDR3nt: TGTGCCAGCAGAACCCTAGCTAATGAGCAGTTCTTC
CDR3aa: CASRTLANEQFF

d_gene: TRBD1
v_gene: TRBV5-4
abundance: .
j_gene: TRBJ2-3
CDR3nt: TGTGCCAGCAGCTTGGGGGGCAGGGGGCCAGATACGCAGTATTTT
CDR3aa: CASSLGGRGPDTQYF

d_gene: .
v_gene: TRBV7-2
abundance: .
j_gene: TRBJ1-1
CDR3nt: TGTGCCAGCAGCCCTAACAGGGCGAACACTGAAGCTTTCTTT
CDR3aa: CASSPNRANTEAFF

d_gene: TRBD2
v_gene: TRBV30
abundance: once
j_gene: TRBJ2-7
CDR3nt: TGTGCCTGGAGTTCGGGAGGCTACGAGCAGTACTTC
CDR3aa: CAWSSGGYEQYF

d_gene: TRBD2
v_gene: TRBV27
abundance: .
j_gene: TRBJ2-3
CDR3nt: TGTGCCACCGCCGGACTAGCGGGAGGGGAAGATACGCAGTATTTT
CDR3aa: CATAGLAGGEDTQYF

d_gene: TRBD2
v_gene: TRBV9
abundance: once
j_gene: TRBJ2-2
CDR3nt: TGTGCCAGCAGCGTAGTAGTAGCGGGGGACACCGGGGAGCTGTTTTTT
CDR3aa: CASSVVVAGDTGELFF

d_gene: .
v_gene: TRBV30
abundance: .
j_gene: TRBJ1-5
CDR3nt: TGTGCCTGGAGTGTACGGGGGACGGCCTATAGCAATCAGCCCCAGCATTTT
CDR3aa: CAWSVRGTAYSNQPQHF

d_gene: .
v_gene: TRBV9
abundance: .
j_gene: TRBJ1-1
CDR3nt: TGTGCCAGCAGCGTAGGAGGGGGGGTGAACACTGAAGCTTTCTTT
CDR3aa: CASSVGGGVNTEAFF

d_gene: TRBD1
v_gene: TRBV19
abundance: .
j_gene: TRBJ1-1
CDR3nt: TGTGCCAGTAGGGGACAGATGAACACTGAAGCTTTCTTT
CDR3aa: CASRGQMNTEAFF

d_gene: TRBD1
v_gene: TRBV7-9
abundance: .
j_gene: TRBJ1-1
CDR3nt: TGTGCCAGCAGCCAATCGACAGGGGTAGCTTTCTTT
CDR3aa: CASSQSTGVAFF

d_gene: .
v_gene: TRBV5-6
abundance: once
j_gene: TRBJ2-5
CDR3nt: TGTGCCAGCAGCTTGGTGGGGCCCCAAGAGACCCAGTACTTC
CDR3aa: CASSLVGPQETQYF

d_gene: TRBD2
v_gene: TRBV6-4
abundance: few
j_gene: TRBJ2-7
CDR3nt: TGTGCCAGCAGACCGACTAGCGGGAGGGGCGAGCAGTACTTC
CDR3aa: CASRPTSGRGEQYF

d_gene: .
v_gene: TRBV30
abundance: once
j_gene: TRBJ1-2
CDR3nt: TGTGCCTGGAAGGGACGGAACTATGGCTACACCTTC
CDR3aa: CAWKGRNYGYTF

d_gene: .
v_gene: TRBV11-3
abundance: .
j_gene: TRBJ2-1
CDR3nt: TGTGCCAGCAGCCTCCGGGGGGCGGGCAATGAGCAGTTCTTC
CDR3aa: CASSLRGAGNEQFF

d_gene: .
v_gene: TRBV11-2
abundance: .
j_gene: TRBJ1-2
CDR3nt: TGTGCCAGCAGCTTAGGAACCTATGGCTACACCTTC
CDR3aa: CASSLGTYGYTF

d_gene: .
v_gene: TRBV19
abundance: .
j_gene: TRBJ1-2
CDR3nt: TGTGCCAGTAGTATGATGAGGGACTATGGCTACACCTTC
CDR3aa: CASSMMRDYGYTF

d_gene: .
v_gene: TRBV5-4
abundance: .
j_gene: TRBJ1-1
CDR3nt: TGTGCCAGCAGCTTGGATATGAACACTGAAGCTTTCTTT
CDR3aa: CASSLDMNTEAFF

d_gene: TRBD1
v_gene: TRBV3-1/TRBV3-2
abundance: .
j_gene: TRBJ2-4
CDR3nt: TGTGCCAGCAGCCTGCGGACAGGGGAAAAGCGGGCCAAAAACATTCAGTACTTC
CDR3aa: CASSLRTGEKRAKNIQYF

d_gene: TRBD2
v_gene: TRBV6-4
abundance: .
j_gene: TRBJ2-1
CDR3nt: TGTGCCAGCGGGACTAGCCTCTACAATGAGCAGTTCTTC
CDR3aa: CASGTSLYNEQFF